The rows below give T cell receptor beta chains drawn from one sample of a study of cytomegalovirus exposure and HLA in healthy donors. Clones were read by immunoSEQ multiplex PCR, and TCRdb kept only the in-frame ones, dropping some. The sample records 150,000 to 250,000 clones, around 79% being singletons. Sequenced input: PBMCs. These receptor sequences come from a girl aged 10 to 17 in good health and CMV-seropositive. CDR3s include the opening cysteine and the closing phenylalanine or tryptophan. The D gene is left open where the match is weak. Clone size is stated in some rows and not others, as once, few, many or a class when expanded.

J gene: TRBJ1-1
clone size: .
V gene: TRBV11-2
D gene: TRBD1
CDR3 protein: CASSRTTGVGTEAFF
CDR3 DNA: TGTGCCAGCAGCCGGACTACAGGGGTGGGCACTGAAGCTTTCTTT

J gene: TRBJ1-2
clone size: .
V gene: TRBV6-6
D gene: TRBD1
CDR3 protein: CASSRDRDGYGYTF
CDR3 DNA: TGTGCCAGCAGCAGGGACAGGGATGGGTATGGCTACACCTTC

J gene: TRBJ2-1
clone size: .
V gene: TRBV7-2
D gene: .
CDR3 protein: CASSLAGTYTYNEQFF
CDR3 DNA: TGTGCCAGCAGCTTAGCCGGGACTTATACCTACAATGAGCAGTTCTTC

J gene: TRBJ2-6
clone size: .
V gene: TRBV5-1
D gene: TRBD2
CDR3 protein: CASSLVPLAGVPSGANVLTF
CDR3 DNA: TGCGCCAGCAGCTTGGTCCCCCTAGCGGGGGTTCCCTCTGGGGCCAACGTCCTGACTTTC

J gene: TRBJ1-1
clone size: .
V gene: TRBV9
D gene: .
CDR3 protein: CASSPGHLNTEAFF
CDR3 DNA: TGTGCCAGCAGCCCGGGACACCTGAACACTGAAGCTTTCTTT

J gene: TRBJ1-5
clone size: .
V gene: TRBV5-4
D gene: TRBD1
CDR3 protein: CASSFTGGKNQPQHF
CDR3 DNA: TGTGCCAGCAGCTTCACAGGGGGGAAGAATCAGCCCCAGCATTTT

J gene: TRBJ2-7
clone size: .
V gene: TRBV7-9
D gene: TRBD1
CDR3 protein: CASTQTGSYEQYF
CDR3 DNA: TGTGCCAGCACCCAGACAGGGTCCTACGAGCAGTACTTC

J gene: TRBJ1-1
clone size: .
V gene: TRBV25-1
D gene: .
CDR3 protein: CASSVGLYPTYTEAFF
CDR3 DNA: TGTGCCAGCAGTGTGGGACTTTACCCCACGTACACTGAAGCTTTCTTT

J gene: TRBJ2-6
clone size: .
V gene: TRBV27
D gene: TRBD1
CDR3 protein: CASSSRDRAYGANVLTF
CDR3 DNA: TGTGCCAGCAGTAGCCGGGACAGGGCGTACGGGGCCAACGTCCTGACTTTC

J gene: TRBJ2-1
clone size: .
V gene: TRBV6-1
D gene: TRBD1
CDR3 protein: CASRDNRDSGNEQFF
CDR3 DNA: TGTGCCAGCAGAGACAACCGGGACAGCGGCAATGAGCAGTTCTTC

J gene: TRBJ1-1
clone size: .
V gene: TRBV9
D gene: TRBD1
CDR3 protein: CASSVTGRTEAFF
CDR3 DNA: TGTGCCAGCAGCGTGACAGGGAGGACTGAAGCTTTCTTT

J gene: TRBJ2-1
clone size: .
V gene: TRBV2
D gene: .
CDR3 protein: CASWLNEQFF
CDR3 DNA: TGTGCCAGCTGGCTCAATGAGCAGTTCTTC

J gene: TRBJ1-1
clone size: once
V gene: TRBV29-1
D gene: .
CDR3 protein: CSVVVQGTINTEAFF
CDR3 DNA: TGCAGCGTAGTGGTGCAGGGAACTATAAACACTGAAGCTTTCTTT

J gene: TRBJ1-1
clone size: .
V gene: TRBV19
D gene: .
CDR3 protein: CASSSQGNTEAFF
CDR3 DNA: TGTGCCAGTAGCTCACAGGGGAACACTGAAGCTTTCTTT

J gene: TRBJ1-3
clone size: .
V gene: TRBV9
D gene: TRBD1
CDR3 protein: CASSVRDRVVNTIYF
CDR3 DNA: TGTGCCAGCAGCGTAAGGGACAGGGTTGTAAACACCATATATTTT

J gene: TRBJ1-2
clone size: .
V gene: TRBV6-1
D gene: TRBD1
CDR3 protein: CASSTRDRANYGYTF
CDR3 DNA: TGTGCCAGCAGTACTAGGGACAGAGCTAACTATGGCTACACCTTC

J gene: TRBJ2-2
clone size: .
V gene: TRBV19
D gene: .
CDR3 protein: CASSIGTTNTGELFF
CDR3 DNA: TGTGCCAGTAGTATAGGGACAACGAACACCGGGGAGCTGTTTTTT

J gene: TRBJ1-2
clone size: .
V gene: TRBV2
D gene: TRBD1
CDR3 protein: CASSDRGPFYGYTF
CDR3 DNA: TGTGCCAGCTCGGACAGGGGGCCCTTCTATGGCTACACCTTC

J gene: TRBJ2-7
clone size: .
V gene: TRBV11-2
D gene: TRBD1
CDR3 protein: CASSLVGAGQGSSYEQYF
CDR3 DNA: TGTGCCAGCAGCTTAGTTGGCGCGGGACAGGGTTCTTCCTACGAGCAGTACTTC

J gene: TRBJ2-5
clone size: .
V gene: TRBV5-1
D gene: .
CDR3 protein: CASSREGGFPPETQYF
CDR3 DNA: TGCGCCAGCAGCAGGGAGGGGGGGTTTCCCCCAGAGACCCAGTACTTC

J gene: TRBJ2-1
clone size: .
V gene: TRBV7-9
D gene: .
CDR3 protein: CASSPKPGTTYNEQFF
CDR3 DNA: TGTGCCAGCAGCCCAAAACCCGGGACAACCTACAATGAGCAGTTCTTC

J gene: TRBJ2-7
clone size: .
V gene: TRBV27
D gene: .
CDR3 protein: CASSLAWQGRTWDEQYF
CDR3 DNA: TGTGCCAGCAGTTTAGCCTGGCAGGGAAGGACGTGGGACGAGCAGTACTTC

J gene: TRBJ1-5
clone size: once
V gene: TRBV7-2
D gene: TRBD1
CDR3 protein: CASREQGLGNQPQHF
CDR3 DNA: TGTGCCAGCAGAGAACAGGGGCTGGGCAATCAGCCCCAGCATTTT

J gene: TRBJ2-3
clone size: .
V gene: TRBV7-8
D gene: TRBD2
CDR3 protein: CASSLPPGGGAADTQYF
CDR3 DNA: TGTGCCAGCAGCTTACCCCCTGGCGGGGGGGCCGCAGATACGCAGTATTTT

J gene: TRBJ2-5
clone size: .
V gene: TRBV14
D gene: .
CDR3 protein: CASSRMQVKETQYF
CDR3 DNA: TGTGCCAGCAGCCGAATGCAGGTTAAAGAGACCCAGTACTTC

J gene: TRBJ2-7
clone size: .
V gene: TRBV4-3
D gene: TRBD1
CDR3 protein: CASSQVLGGQEQYF
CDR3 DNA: TGCGCCAGCAGCCAAGTATTAGGGGGCCAGGAGCAGTACTTC

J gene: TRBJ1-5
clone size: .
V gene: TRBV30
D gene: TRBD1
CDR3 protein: CAWSPGQGNQPQHF
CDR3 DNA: TGTGCCTGGAGCCCGGGACAGGGAAATCAGCCCCAGCATTTT

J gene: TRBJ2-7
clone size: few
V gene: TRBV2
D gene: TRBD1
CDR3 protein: CASGQGRYEQYF
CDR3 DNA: TGTGCCAGCGGACAGGGGCGATACGAGCAGTACTTC

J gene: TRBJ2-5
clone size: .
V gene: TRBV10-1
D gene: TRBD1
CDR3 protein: CASSDGDRQATQYF
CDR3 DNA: TGCGCCAGCAGTGACGGGGACAGACAGGCGACCCAGTACTTC

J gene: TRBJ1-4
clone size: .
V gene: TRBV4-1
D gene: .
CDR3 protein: CASSQVISTGSNEKLFF
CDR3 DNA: TGCGCCAGCAGCCAAGTTATCTCCACAGGATCTAATGAAAAACTGTTTTTT

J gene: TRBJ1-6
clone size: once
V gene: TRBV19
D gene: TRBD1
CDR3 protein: CASRGTGVVSPLHF
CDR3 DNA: TGTGCCAGTAGGGGGACAGGGGTCGTGTCACCCCTCCACTTT

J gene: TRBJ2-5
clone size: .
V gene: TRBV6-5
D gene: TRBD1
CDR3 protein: CASSSVPGQTETQYF
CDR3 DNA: TGTGCCAGCAGTTCCGTCCCGGGACAGACAGAGACCCAGTACTTC

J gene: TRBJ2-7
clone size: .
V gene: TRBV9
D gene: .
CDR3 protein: CASSVEQGSYEQYF
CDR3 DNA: TGTGCCAGCAGCGTAGAACAGGGATCCTACGAGCAGTACTTC

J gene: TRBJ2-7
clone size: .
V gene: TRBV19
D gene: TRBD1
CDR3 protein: CASSGQGYEQYF
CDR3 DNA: TGTGCCAGTAGTGGACAGGGCTACGAGCAGTACTTC

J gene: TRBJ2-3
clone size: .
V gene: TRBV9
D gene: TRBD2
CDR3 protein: CASAGGRGGVTDTQYF
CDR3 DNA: TGTGCCAGCGCTGGGGGGCGGGGGGGCGTTACAGATACGCAGTATTTT

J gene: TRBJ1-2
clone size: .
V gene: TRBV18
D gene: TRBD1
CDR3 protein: CASSEDRDYGYTF
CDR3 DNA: TGTGCCAGCTCAGAGGACAGGGACTATGGCTACACCTTC

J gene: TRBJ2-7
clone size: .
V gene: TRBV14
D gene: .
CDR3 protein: CASSQERTSSYEQYF
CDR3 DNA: TGTGCCAGCAGCCAAGAGCGCACGAGCTCCTACGAGCAGTACTTC

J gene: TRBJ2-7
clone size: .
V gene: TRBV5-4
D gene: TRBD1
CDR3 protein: CASSLVQGTNEQYF
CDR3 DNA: TGTGCCAGCAGCTTGGTACAGGGGACAAACGAGCAGTACTTC

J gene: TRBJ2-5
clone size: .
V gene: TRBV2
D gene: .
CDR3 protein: CASRGGAAQETQYF
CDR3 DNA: TGTGCCAGCAGGGGGGGAGCAGCTCAAGAGACCCAGTACTTC

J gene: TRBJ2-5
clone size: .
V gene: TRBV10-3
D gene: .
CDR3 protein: CATTRGASETQYF
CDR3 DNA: TGTGCCACAACCCGGGGGGCGTCAGAGACCCAGTACTTC

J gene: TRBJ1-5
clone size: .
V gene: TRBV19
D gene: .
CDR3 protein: CASSDSFGGFSNQPQHF
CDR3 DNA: TGTGCCAGTAGTGACTCTTTCGGGGGGTTTAGCAATCAGCCCCAGCATTTT